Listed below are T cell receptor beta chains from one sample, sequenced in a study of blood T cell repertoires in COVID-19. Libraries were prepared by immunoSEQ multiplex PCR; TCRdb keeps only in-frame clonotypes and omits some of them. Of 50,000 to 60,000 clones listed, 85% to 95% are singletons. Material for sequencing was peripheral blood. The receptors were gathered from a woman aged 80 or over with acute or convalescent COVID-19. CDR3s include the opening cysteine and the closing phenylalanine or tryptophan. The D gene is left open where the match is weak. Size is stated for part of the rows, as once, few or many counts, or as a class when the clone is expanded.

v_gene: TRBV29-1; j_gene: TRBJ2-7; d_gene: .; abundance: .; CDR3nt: TGCAGCGTTACCCTTGACACCTACGAGCAGTACTTC; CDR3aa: CSVTLDTYEQYF
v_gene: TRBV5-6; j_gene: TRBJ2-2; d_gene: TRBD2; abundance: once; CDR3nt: TGTGCCAGCAGCTTGGGGACACCGAGCGGGATTCCCGGGGAGCTGTTTTTT; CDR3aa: CASSLGTPSGIPGELFF
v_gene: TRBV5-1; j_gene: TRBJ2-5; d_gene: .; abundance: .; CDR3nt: TGCGCCAGCAGCATCAGGGGGGAAGAGACCCAGTACTTC; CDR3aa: CASSIRGEETQYF
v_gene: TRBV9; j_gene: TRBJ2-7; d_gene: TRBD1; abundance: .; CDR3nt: TGTGCCAGCAGCCCTTGGGACAGGGGCCGGGGGTTTGTCTCCTACGAGCAGTACTTC; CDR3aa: CASSPWDRGRGFVSYEQYF
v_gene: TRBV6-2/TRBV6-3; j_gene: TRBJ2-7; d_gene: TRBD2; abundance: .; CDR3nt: TGTGCCAGCAGTTACCCCGGGGTAGCGGGAGCCCACAGGTACGAGCAGTACTTC; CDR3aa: CASSYPGVAGAHRYEQYF
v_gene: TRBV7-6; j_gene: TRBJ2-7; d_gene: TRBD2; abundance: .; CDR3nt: TGTGCCAGCAGCGCGGGACTAGCGGGAACATACGAGCAGTACTTC; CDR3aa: CASSAGLAGTYEQYF
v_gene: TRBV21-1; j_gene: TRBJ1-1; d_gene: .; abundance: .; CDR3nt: TGTGCCAGCAGCAAAGTTGAAGGGGGCATGAACACTGAAGCTTTCTTT; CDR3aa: CASSKVEGGMNTEAFF
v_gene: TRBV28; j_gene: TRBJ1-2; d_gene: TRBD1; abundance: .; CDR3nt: TGTGCCAGCTCAACCCCCGGGACAGGGCACTATGGCTACACCTTC; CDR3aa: CASSTPGTGHYGYTF
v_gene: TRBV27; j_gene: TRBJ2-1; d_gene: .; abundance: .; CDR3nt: TGTGCCAGCAGTATCTCGTACAGGGGAGGCAATGAGCAGTTCTTC; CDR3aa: CASSISYRGGNEQFF
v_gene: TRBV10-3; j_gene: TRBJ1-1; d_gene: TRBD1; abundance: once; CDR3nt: TGTGCCATCAGGATACAGGGGACGAACACTGAAGCTTTCTTT; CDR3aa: CAIRIQGTNTEAFF
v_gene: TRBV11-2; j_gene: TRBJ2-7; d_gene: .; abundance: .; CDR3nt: TGTGCCAGCAGCCCCAGAGAGGGTGGAGCCTACGAGCAGTACTTC; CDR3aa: CASSPREGGAYEQYF
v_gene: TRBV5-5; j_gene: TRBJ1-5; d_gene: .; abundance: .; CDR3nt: TGTGCCAGCAGCCCGTATAGGGGTGGCAATCAGCCCCAGCATTTT; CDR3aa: CASSPYRGGNQPQHF
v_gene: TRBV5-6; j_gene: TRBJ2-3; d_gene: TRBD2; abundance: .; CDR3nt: TGTGCCAGCAGTAAACCCGGCCTAGCGGTTACAGATACGCAGTATTTT; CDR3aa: CASSKPGLAVTDTQYF
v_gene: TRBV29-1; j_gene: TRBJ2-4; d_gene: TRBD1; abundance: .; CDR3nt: TGCAGCGTTGTACAGGGGAACTACAAAAACATTCAGTACTTC; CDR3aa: CSVVQGNYKNIQYF
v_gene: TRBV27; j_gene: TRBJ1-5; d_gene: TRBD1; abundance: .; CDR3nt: TGTGCCAGCAGTTTGACAGGGGGCGCTGGGTTAGGGCGCAATCAGCCCCAGCATTTT; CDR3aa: CASSLTGGAGLGRNQPQHF
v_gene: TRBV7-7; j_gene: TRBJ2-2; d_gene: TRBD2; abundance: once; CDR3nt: TGTGCTAGCAGCCCTAGCGGGGGTACGAACACCGGGGAGCTGTTTTTT; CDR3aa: CASSPSGGTNTGELFF
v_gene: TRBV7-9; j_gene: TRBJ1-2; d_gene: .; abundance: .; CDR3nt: TGTGCCAGCAGCTTAACCGGGGATGGCTACACCTTC; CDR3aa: CASSLTGDGYTF
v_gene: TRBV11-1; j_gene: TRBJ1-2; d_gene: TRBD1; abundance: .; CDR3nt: TGTGCCAGCAGCTTCGATCAGGGGGCGGATGGCTACACCTTC; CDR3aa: CASSFDQGADGYTF
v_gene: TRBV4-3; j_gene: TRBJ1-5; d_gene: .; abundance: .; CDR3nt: TGCGCCAGCAGCCAAGATCTGACAATAGGTCAGCCCCAGCATTTT; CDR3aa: CASSQDLTIGQPQHF
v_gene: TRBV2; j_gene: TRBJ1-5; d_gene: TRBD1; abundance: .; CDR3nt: TGTGCCAGCAGTGATACAGGGGGCAGACAGCCCCAGCATTTT; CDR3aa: CASSDTGGRQPQHF
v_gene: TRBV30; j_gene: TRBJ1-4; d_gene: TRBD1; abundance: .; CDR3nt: TGTGCCTGGAGCTACGACAGGGGCCAGGGAGAAAAACTGTTTTTT; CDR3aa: CAWSYDRGQGEKLFF
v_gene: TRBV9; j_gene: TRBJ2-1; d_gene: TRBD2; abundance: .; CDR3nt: TGTGCCAGCAGCAGCATTCGGACTAGCGGTTTTTATGAGCAGTTCTTC; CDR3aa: CASSSIRTSGFYEQFF
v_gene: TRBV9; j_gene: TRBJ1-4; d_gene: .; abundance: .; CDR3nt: TGTGCCAGCAGCGACGGGACAACAACTAATGAAAAACTGTTTTTT; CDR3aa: CASSDGTTTNEKLFF
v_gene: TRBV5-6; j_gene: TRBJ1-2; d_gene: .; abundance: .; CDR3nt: TGTGCCAGCAAGGAGAGTAGTGCCTATGGCTACACCTTC; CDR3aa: CASKESSAYGYTF
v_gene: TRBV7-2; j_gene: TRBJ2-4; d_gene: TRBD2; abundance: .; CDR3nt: TGTGCCAGCAGTCTAGCGGGTACTACCAAAAACATTCAGTACTTC; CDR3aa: CASSLAGTTKNIQYF
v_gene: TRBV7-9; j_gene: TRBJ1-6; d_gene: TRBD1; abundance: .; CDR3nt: TGTGCCATCCGACAACCAGGGGGAGGTTCACCCCTCCACTTT; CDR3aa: CAIRQPGGGSPLHF
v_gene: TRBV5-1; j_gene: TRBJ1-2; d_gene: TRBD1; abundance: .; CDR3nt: TGCGCCAGCAGCTTGAGGCAGGGGGATCATGGCTACACCTTC; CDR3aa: CASSLRQGDHGYTF
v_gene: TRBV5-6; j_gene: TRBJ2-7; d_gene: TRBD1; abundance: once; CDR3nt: TGTGCCAGCAGCCGACAGGGGCCGCATACCGAGCAGTACTTC; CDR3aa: CASSRQGPHTEQYF
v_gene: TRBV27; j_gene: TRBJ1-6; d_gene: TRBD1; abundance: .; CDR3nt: TGTGCCAGCAGTTTACGGAGGACAGGGGGCGGGAATTCACCCCTCCACTTT; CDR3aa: CASSLRRTGGGNSPLHF
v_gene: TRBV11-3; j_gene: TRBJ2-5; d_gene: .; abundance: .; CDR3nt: TGTGCCAGCAGCCCCCCCCCGGTCTCCGAGACCCAGTACTTC; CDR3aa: CASSPPPVSETQYF
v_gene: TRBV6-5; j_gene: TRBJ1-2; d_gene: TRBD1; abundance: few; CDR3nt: TGTGCCAGCAGTCTCCCCGGGCAGGGGGATGGCTACACCTTC; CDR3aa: CASSLPGQGDGYTF
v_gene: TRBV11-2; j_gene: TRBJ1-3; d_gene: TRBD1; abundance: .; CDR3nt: TGTGCCAGCAGCTTATGGGACAGCTCTGGAAACACCATATATTTT; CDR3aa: CASSLWDSSGNTIYF
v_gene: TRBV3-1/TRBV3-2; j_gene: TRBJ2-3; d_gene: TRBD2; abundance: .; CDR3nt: TGTGCCAGCAGCCAAGATTGGGCTAGCGGTCAGAATACGCAGTATTTT; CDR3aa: CASSQDWASGQNTQYF
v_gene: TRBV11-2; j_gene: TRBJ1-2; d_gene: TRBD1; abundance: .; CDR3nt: TGTGCCAGCAGCTTAGGACAGGGTGGGAGCGGCTACACCTTC; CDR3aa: CASSLGQGGSGYTF
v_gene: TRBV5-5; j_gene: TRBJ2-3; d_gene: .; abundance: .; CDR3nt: TGTGCCAGCAGCCTCGAAGTGACTAGTCTGGGTACAGATACGCAGTATTTT; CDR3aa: CASSLEVTSLGTDTQYF
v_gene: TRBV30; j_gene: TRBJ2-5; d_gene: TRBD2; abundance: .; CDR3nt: TGTGCCTGGAGTGTACCGGGGGGTCATAGTGTCCAGTACTTC; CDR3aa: CAWSVPGGHSVQYF
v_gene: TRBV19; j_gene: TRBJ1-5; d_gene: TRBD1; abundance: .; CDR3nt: TGTGCCAGTAGGACAGGGCGCAATCAGCCCCAGCATTTT; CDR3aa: CASRTGRNQPQHF